This entry concerns a single T cell receptor (beta chain). As processed by the authors: Amplifying reference gene primers gave estimates of nucleated cell counts. Assay used: immunoSEQ multiplex PCR; TCRdb lists only in-frame clones, some missing. The V and J calls and clone size are taken from that table; D and trimming were inferred from the DNA. The table lists 170,000 or so clones, 88% of them singletons. This specimen comes from a study of blood T cell repertoires in COVID-19. About the study: Sites across the United States, Italy and Spain contributed samples from acute and convalescent COVID-19.

V trimming: 2 bases; J trimming: 4 bases; junction bases outside the gene matches: 5. The germline V gene has CDR1 SGHAT and CDR2 FQNNGV. This CDR3 comprises 14 residues. The TCR sequence derives from a young woman who had recovered from COVID-19. The sequenced material came from PBMCs or T cells enriched from blood (not recorded which). V usage is TRBV11-2 and J usage is TRBJ2-7; 7 bases fit TRBD2. DNA of the CDR3: TGTGCCAGCAGCTTATCTAGCGGCGGGTACGAGCAGTACTTC. Translation: CASSLSSGGYEQYF.